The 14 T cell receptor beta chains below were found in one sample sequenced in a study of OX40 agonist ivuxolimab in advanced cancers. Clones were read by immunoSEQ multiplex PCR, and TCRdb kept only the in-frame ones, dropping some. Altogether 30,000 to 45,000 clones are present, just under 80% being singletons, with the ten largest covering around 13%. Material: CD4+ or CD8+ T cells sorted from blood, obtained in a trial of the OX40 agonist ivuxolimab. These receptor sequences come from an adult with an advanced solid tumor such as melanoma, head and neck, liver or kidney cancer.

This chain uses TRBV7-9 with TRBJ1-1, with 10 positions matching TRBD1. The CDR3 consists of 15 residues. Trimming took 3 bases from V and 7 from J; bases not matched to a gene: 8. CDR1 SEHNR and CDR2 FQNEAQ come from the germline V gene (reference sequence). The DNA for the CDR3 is TGTGCCAGCAGCTTCTATCTAGGGGACAGGGGTGAAGCTTTCTTT. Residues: CASSFYLGDRGEAFF.

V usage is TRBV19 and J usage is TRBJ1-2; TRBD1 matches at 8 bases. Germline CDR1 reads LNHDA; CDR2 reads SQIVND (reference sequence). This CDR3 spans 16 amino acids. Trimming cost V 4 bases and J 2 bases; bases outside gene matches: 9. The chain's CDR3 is CASSTNRGKNNYGYTF. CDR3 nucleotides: TGTGCCAGTAGTACGAACAGGGGGAAGAACAACTATGGCTACACCTTC.

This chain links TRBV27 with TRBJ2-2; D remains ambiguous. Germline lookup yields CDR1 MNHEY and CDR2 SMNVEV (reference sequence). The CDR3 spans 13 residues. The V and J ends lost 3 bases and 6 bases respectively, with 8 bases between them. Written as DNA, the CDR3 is TGTGCCAGCAGTTTCGGGCTATCCGGGGAGCTGTTTTTT. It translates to CASSFGLSGELFF.

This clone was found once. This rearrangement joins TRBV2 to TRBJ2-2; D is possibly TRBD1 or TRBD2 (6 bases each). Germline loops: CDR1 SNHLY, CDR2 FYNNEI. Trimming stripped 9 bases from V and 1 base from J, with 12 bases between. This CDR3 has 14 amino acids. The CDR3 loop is CASGGQQNTGELFF. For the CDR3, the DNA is TGTGCCAGTGGGGGGCAGCAGAACACCGGGGAGCTGTTTTTT.

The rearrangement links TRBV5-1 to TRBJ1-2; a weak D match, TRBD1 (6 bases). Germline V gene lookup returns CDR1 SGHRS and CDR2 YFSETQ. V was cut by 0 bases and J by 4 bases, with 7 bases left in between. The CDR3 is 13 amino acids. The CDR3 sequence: CASSLETGYGYTF. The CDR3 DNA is TGCGCCAGCAGCTTGGAGACAGGCTATGGCTACACCTTC.

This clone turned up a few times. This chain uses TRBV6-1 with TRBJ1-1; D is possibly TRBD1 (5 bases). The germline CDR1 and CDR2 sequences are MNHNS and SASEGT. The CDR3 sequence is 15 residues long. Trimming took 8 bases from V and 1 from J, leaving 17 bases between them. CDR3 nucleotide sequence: TGTGCCAGCCTCCTCCACGGGGACTCGAACACTGAAGCTTTCTTT. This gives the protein CASLLHGDSNTEAFF.

The CDR3 reads CASSMLNTEAFF. The CDR3 bases are TGTGCCAGTAGTATGTTGAACACTGAAGCTTTCTTT. V is TRBV19 and J is TRBJ1-1, with D hard to call. This CDR3 region has 12 residues. Germline-derived CDR1 and CDR2 are LNHDA and SQIVND (reference sequence). Trimming stripped 3 bases from V and 0 bases from J, with 2 bases between.

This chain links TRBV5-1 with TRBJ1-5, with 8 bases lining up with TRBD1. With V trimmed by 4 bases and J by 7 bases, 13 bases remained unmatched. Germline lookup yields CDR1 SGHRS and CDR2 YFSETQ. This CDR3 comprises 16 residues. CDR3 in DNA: TGCGCCAGCAGCCTGGTCGGACAGGGTGATCGGCAGCCCCAGCATTTT. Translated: CASSLVGQGDRQPQHF.

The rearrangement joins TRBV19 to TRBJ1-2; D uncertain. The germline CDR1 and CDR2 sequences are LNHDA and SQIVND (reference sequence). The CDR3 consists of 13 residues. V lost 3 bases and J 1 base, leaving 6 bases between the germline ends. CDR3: CASSMDLNYGYTF. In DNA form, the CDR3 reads TGTGCCAGTAGTATGGACCTTAACTATGGCTACACCTTC.

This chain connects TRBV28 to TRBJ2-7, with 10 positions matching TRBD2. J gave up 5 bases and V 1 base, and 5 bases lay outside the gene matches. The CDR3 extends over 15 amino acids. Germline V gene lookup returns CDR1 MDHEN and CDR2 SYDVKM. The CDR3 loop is CASSLSASGGHEQYF. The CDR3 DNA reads TGTGCCAGCAGTTTATCGGCTAGCGGGGGACACGAGCAGTACTTC.

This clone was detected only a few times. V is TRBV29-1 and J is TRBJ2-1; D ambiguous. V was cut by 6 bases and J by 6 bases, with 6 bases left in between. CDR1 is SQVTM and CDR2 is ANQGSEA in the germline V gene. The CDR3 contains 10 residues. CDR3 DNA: TGCAGCGTGTTACTCAATGAGCAGTTCTTC. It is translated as CSVLLNEQFF.

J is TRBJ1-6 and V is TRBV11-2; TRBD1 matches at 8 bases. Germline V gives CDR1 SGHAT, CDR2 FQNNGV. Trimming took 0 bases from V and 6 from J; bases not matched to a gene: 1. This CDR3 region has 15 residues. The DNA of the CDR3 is TGTGCCAGCAGCTTAGACAGGGGGCTTAATTCACCCCTCCACTTT. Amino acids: CASSLDRGLNSPLHF.

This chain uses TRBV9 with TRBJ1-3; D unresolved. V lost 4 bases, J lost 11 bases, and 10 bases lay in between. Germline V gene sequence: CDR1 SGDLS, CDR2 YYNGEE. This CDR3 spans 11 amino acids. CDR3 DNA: TGTGCCAGCAGCAACCCTAAGGCCATATATTTT. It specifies CASSNPKAIYF.

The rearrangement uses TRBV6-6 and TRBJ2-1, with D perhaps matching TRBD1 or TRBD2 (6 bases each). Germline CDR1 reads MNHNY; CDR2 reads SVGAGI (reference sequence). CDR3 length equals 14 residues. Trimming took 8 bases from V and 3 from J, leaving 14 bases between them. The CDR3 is CASSPGGSYNEQFF. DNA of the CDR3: TGTGCCAGCTCACCCGGGGGCAGCTACAATGAGCAGTTCTTC.